These T cell receptor beta chains were read from a single sample in a study of T cell repertoires in cytomegalovirus infection. One entry per CDR3 protein, called by TCRdb with MiXCR from the reads. The sample includes about 900,000 distinct CDR3 sequences, approximately 31% of them seen just once. Antigens for these TCRs are unknown. Sequenced material: cultured CD8+ T cells from PBMCs, taken from culture after CMV antigen stimulation. These receptors all stem from a human donor in good health (CMV status not recorded). Some clones in this sample may be carry-over from other donors' samples. The CDR3 runs from the conserved cysteine through the conserved F or W. The D gene is left open where the match is weak.

J: TRBJ2-1; D: TRBD2; V: TRBV20-1; CDR3: CSARTSSGASLYNEQFF; DNA: TGCAGTGCTAGAACTTCCAGCGGGGCCTCCCTCTACAATGAGCAGTTCTTC
J: TRBJ1-1; D: NA; V: TRBV7-2; CDR3: CASSLRQGPNTEAFF; DNA: TGTGCCAGCAGCTTAAGGCAGGGGCCGAACACTGAAGCTTTCTTT
J: TRBJ2-7; D: NA; V: TRBV12-3/TRBV12-4; CDR3: CASSRGLHFPYF; DNA: TGTGCCAGCAGCCGGGGGCTTCACTTTCCGTACTTC
J: TRBJ1-1; D: NA; V: TRBV19; CDR3: CASSRRAENTEAFF; DNA: TGTGCCAGTAGCCGGCGGGCTGAGAACACTGAAGCTTTCTTT
J: TRBJ2-2; D: NA; V: TRBV6-6; CDR3: CASSYLDPAGTGELFF; DNA: TGTGCCAGCAGTTACCTGGACCCCGCGGGGACCGGGGAGCTGTTTTTT
J: TRBJ2-1; D: TRBD1; V: TRBV4-3; CDR3: CASSQDIRDRGLYEQFF; DNA: TGCGCCAGCAGTCAGGACATAAGGGACAGGGGGCTATATGAGCAGTTCTTC
J: TRBJ2-7; D: NA; V: TRBV2; CDR3: CASSAGLEEQYF; DNA: TGTGCCAGCAGTGCTGGGTTGGAAGAGCAGTACTTC
J: TRBJ2-1; D: NA; V: TRBV10-2; CDR3: CASSESRIGEQFF; DNA: TGCGCCAGCAGTGAAAGTAGAATCGGTGAGCAGTTCTTC
J: TRBJ1-2; D: NA; V: TRBV29-1; CDR3: CSVPRTAYGYTF; DNA: TGCAGCGTTCCTCGGACAGCATATGGCTACACCTTC
J: TRBJ1-1; D: TRBD1; V: TRBV10-3; CDR3: CAIRGDRAMNTEAFF; DNA: TGTGCCATCAGGGGGGACAGGGCCATGAACACTGAAGCTTTCTTT